These 16 T cell receptor beta chains were all obtained from the same sample, sequenced in a study of shared clonotypes between healthy human individuals. Using immunoSEQ multiplex PCR, the repertoire was profiled, and TCRdb retains in-frame clones only, with some absent. The data show some 2,000,000 clones, roughly 95% seen once. Sample: naive CD4+ T cells sorted from blood. Subset of the sample: CD45RA+ positively selected. These TCRs come from a man younger than 35 in good health.

V and J are TRBV7-3 and TRBJ2-1, with 8 bases aligning to TRBD1. The CDR3 sequence is 15 residues long. The ends lost 2 bases at V and 6 bases at J; junction bases unmatched: 6. Looked up from germline, CDR1 is SGHTA and CDR2 is FQGTGA. CDR3 coding DNA: TGTGCCAGCAGCTTATCCCTCGGACAGGGCAATGAGCAGTTCTTC. It specifies CASSLSLGQGNEQFF.

The gene calls are TRBV9 and TRBJ1-4; D is ambiguous. Trimming cost V 2 bases and J 8 bases, with 13 bases left between them. The length of the CDR3 is 14 residues. Germline V CDR1 and CDR2: SGDLS, YYNGEE. CDR3 loop: CASSVDTSREKLFF. The DNA of the CDR3 is TGTGCCAGCAGCGTTGACACCTCCCGGGAAAAACTGTTTTTT.

The chain has TRBV6-6 and TRBJ2-3; perhaps TRBD2 as D (5 bases). Trimming stripped 5 bases from V and 2 bases from J, with 17 bases between. CDR1 and CDR2 (germline): MNHNY, SVGAGI (reference sequence). CDR3 length: 16 residues. The CDR3, as DNA: TGTGCCAGCAGTACCGAGGGCAGCTTAAACACAGATACGCAGTATTTT. It translates to CASSTEGSLNTDTQYF.

Comment on this clone: Other DNA sequences from this sample encode an identical CDR3 as well. The chain carries TRBV20-1 and TRBJ2-5; D call uncertain. Trimming took off 6 bases at V and 5 bases at J, with 4 bases between the two ends. The V gene's germline CDR1 is DFQATT and CDR2 SNEGSKA (reference sequence). CDR3 length equals 9 residues. Here the CDR3 DNA reads TGCAGTGCCGGGGAGACCCAGTACTTC. This sequence encodes CSAGETQYF.

The rearrangement links TRBV5-1 to TRBJ2-4; tentatively, D is TRBD1 (5 bases). CDR3 size: 14 residues. CDR1 SGHRS and CDR2 YFSETQ come from the germline V gene. The germline V and J ends were trimmed by 1 base and 5 bases, with 10 bases remaining between them. The CDR3 sequence is CASSLSTGENIQYF. DNA of the CDR3: TGCGCCAGCAGCTTGTCTACAGGCGAAAACATTCAGTACTTC.

The chain carries TRBV6-4 and TRBJ2-5, with 9 bases that match TRBD1. The CDR3 runs 17 residues. Germline CDR1 and CDR2: MRHNA and SNTAGT. The V segment lost 0 bases and the J segment 1 base; nucleotides outside the gene matches: 6. The CDR3 here is CASSDSVTGGCQETQYF. The DNA of the CDR3 is TGTGCCAGCAGTGACTCAGTGACAGGGGGGTGCCAAGAGACCCAGTACTTC.

This CDR3 is CSARVLGEAFF. CDR3 sequence (DNA): TGCAGTGCTAGAGTTTTAGGCGAGGCTTTCTTT. This chain links TRBV20-1 with TRBJ1-1, with no clear D. Trimming pared 1 base from V and 11 bases from J, leaving 11 bases between. Germline values: CDR1 DFQATT, CDR2 SNEGSKA (reference sequence). The CDR3 extends over 11 amino acids.

This sequence joins TRBV7-2 and TRBJ2-1; D may be TRBD1 or TRBD2 (5 bases each). V lost 1 base and J 8 bases, leaving 18 bases between the germline ends. Germline CDR1 SGHTA, CDR2 FQGNSA. The CDR3 totals 16 residues. The CDR3 DNA follows: TGTGCCAGCAGCTTAGGAGTCGGGACCGGGTCCTATGAGCAGTTCTTC. Its translation: CASSLGVGTGSYEQFF.

This chain joins TRBV6-6 and TRBJ1-4; D remains ambiguous. The length of the CDR3 is 14 residues. V dropped 4 bases and J dropped 5 bases, with 11 bases sitting between them. The V gene's germline CDR1 is MNHNY and CDR2 SVGAGI (reference sequence). CDR3 protein: CASSFGDYNEKLFF. DNA of the CDR3: TGTGCCAGCAGTTTCGGGGATTACAATGAAAAACTGTTTTTT.

The V gene is TRBV25-1, the J gene TRBJ1-3; tentatively, D is TRBD1 (5 bases). The CDR3 has 15 amino acids. V dropped 7 bases and J dropped 0 bases, with 13 bases sitting between them. CDR1 is MGHDK, CDR2 SYGVNS, per germline. The CDR3 reads CASTVDGHSGNTIYF. The CDR3 DNA sequence: TGTGCCAGCACCGTCGACGGACACTCTGGAAACACCATATATTTT.

The chain's CDR3 is CASSTGLAGGRDTQYF. The CDR3 DNA reads TGTGCCAGCAGCACAGGACTAGCGGGGGGGCGGGATACGCAGTATTTT. The V call is TRBV12-1, the J call TRBJ2-3; TRBD2, the D gene given by the table, was not confirmed from the DNA. TRBV12-1 is noted as a pseudogene. The CDR3 covers 16 residues.

This clone was picked up one time. The chain recombines TRBV7-2 with TRBJ1-5; 7 nucleotides line up with TRBD1. Trimming took 4 bases from V and 2 from J; bases not matched to a gene: 5. Germline V gene sequence: CDR1 SGHTA, CDR2 FQGNSA. The CDR3 has 15 amino acids. The CDR3 region has the DNA TGTGCCAGCAGCTCCTTAACAGGGGGCAATCAGCCCCAGCATTTT. This translates into CASSSLTGGNQPQHF.

Details on this clone: The same CDR3 can be traced to other DNA sequences in this sample. This sequence joins TRBV5-1 and TRBJ2-2; D is uncertain. Per the germline V gene, CDR1 is SGHRS and CDR2 is YFSETQ. This CDR3 comprises 15 residues. The V and J ends lost 1 base and 3 bases respectively, with 10 bases between them. The CDR3 nucleotides read TGCGCCAGCAGCTTGCCGGCGCCGGACACCGGGGAGCTGTTTTTT. Its protein is CASSLPAPDTGELFF.

The chain has TRBV6-5 and TRBJ1-5; D possibly corresponds to TRBD1 (6 bases). Trimming left V 5 bases short and J 15 bases short, with 14 bases between. Germline V gene sequence: CDR1 MNHEY, CDR2 SVGAGI. The CDR3 spans 11 residues. The CDR3 here is CASSIRDIWHF. CDR3 bases: TGTGCCAGCAGTATCCGGGACATATGGCATTTT.

J is TRBJ1-1 and V is TRBV5-1; D not resolved. The CDR3 spans 14 residues. CDR1 and CDR2 (germline): SGHRS, YFSETQ. Deletions cut 0 bases from V and 1 base from J, with 7 bases between. The CDR3 nucleotides are TGCGCCAGCAGCTTGGCTGAACCGAACACTGAAGCTTTCTTT. Protein: CASSLAEPNTEAFF.

About this clone itself: An end of the junction does not agree with germline; a read error may underlie this. This CDR3 reads CASREGDRGNSYEQYF. CDR3 in DNA: TGTGCCAGCAGGGAAGGGGACAGGGGGAACTCCTACGAGCAGTACTTC. The chain is built from TRBV6-1 and TRBJ2-7, with TRBD1 matching 11 bases. Germline V gene sequence: CDR1 MNHNS, CDR2 SASEGT. The CDR3 runs 16 residues.